The subject of this entry is one T cell receptor (beta chain). What it binds is unknown. The data were obtained in a study of T cell responses to AZD1222 COVID-19 vaccine. Across the study: Second doses that came at about 4 or about 12 weeks were put together.

Germline lookup yields CDR1 SGDLS and CDR2 YYNGEE. The J segment lost 3 bases and the V segment lost 2 bases, leaving 2 bases of the junction unmatched. The CDR3 is 15 amino acids. Method: immunoSEQ multiplex PCR; TCRdb's copy keeps in-frame clones and lacks some. This sample has about 120,000 clones, with about 90% found just once. Study-wide findings and caveats: Vaccine-related CD4 TCRs covered spike, predominating at 160-218 and 743-854. Seropositive status at baseline applied to only 6 or 7 AZD1222 recipients. Per reports, nearly half of all spike-specific TCRs target regions that are unmutated in variants.

The genes are TRBV9 and TRBJ2-7, with TRBD2 identical over 13 bases. Sequences were derived from peripheral blood, sampled on day 0 of AZD1222 vaccination. The TCR sequence derives from an adult in good health. In nucleotides, the CDR3 is TGTGCCAGCAGCGTTGGGACTAGCGGGATCTACGAGCAGTACTTC. Translated, it gives CASSVGTSGIYEQYF.